Below are 9 T cell receptor beta chains sequenced from a single sample in a study of blood T cell repertoires in COVID-19. Method: immunoSEQ multiplex PCR; TCRdb's copy keeps in-frame clones and lacks some. The repertoire has roughly 280,000 clones, roughly 85% of them found once; the top ten carry 9.5% to 12%. The sequenced sample was peripheral blood. These TCRs come from a woman in her 70s with acute or convalescent COVID-19.

This clone was counted a few times. V usage is TRBV3-1 (or the pseudogene TRBV3-2) and J usage is TRBJ2-3; D is perhaps TRBD2 (5 bases). Trimming pared 4 bases from V and 1 base from J, leaving 15 bases between. Germline V CDR1 and CDR2: LGHDT, YNNKEL (reference sequence). The CDR3 has 16 residues. CDR3 DNA sequence: TGTGCCAGCAGCCCTGTCTGGGGAGCTGGCACAGATACGCAGTATTTT. Protein sequence: CASSPVWGAGTDTQYF.

The rearrangement joins TRBV19 to TRBJ1-2, with D possibly being TRBD1 (5 bases). Germline CDR1 and CDR2: LNHDA and SQIVND (reference sequence). Trimming removed 9 bases at V and 6 bases at J, with 23 bases between. This CDR3 has 15 amino acids. As DNA, the CDR3 is TGTGCCAGCAGGGAGGGAGTCATAGGTTCGGATGGCTACACCTTC. This translates into CASREGVIGSDGYTF. The whole variable domain, filled in from reference TRBV19 and TRBJ1-2, reads DGGITQSPKYLFRKEGQNVTLSCEQNLNHDAMYWYRQDPGQGLRLIYYSQIVNDFQKGDIAEGYSVSREKKESFPLTVTSAQKNPTAFYLCASREGVIGSDGYTFGSGTRLTVV.

This chain joins TRBV9 and TRBJ1-4; D unclear. This CDR3 contains 15 residues. Trimming removed 0 bases from V and 8 bases from J, with 14 bases in between. The V gene's germline CDR1 is SGDLS and CDR2 YYNGEE. The CDR3 bases are TGTGCCAGCAGCGTAGATAAGAACCCGGGGGAAAAACTGTTTTTT. Translation: CASSVDKNPGEKLFF.

The rearrangement joins TRBV7-9 to TRBJ2-5; 13 bases line up with TRBD2. The length of the CDR3 is 15 residues. The germline CDR1 and CDR2 sequences are SEHNR and FQNEAQ (reference sequence). V dropped 5 bases and J dropped 3; count of bases not matched to a gene: 3. CDR3 amino acids: CASSLTSGREETQYF. The CDR3 nucleotides are TGTGCCAGCAGCCTAACTAGCGGGAGGGAAGAGACCCAGTACTTC.

V usage is TRBV6-5 and J usage is TRBJ2-1, with D possibly being TRBD2 (6 bases). The CDR3 contains 16 residues. Deletions cut 4 bases from V and 1 base from J, with 14 bases between. CDR1 is MNHEY and CDR2 is SVGAGI in the germline V gene. CDR3 in DNA: TGTGCCAGCAGTTCGACCCTTAGCGGTTCCTACAATGAGCAGTTCTTC. Its translation: CASSSTLSGSYNEQFF.

This clone has a handful of counts. The chain recombines TRBV5-5 with TRBJ1-1; D is unclear. V lost 4 bases to trimming and J lost 4 bases, with 11 bases between them. Germline assignment: CDR1 SGHKS and CDR2 YYEKEE (reference sequence). The CDR3 extends over 13 amino acids. The CDR3: CASSPWLSTEAFF. The CDR3 DNA reads TGTGCCAGCAGCCCATGGTTGAGCACTGAAGCTTTCTTT.

V gene TRBV18 combines with J gene TRBJ1-4; 7 bases match TRBD1. J gave up 8 bases and V 6 bases, and 9 bases lay outside the gene matches. Per the germline V gene, CDR1 is KGHSH and CDR2 is LQKENI. The CDR3 loop spans 14 amino acids. CDR3 coding DNA: TGTGCCAGCTCGGAGGGACAGAGAGGAGAAAAACTGTTTTTT. Translated: CASSEGQRGEKLFF.

The chain carries TRBV18 and TRBJ1-5; 7 nucleotides line up with TRBD1. V lost 5 bases and J lost 0; bases outside the gene matches: 4. Germline-derived CDR1 and CDR2 are KGHSH and LQKENI. The CDR3 consists of 15 residues. The CDR3 sequence is CASSVGQTSNQPQHF. In DNA, the CDR3 is TGTGCCAGCTCAGTGGGACAGACTAGCAATCAGCCCCAGCATTTT.

The gene calls are TRBV6-4 and TRBJ1-1; perhaps TRBD1 as D (5 bases). This CDR3 spans 13 amino acids. The germline gives CDR1 MRHNA, CDR2 SNTAGT. The V and J ends lost 6 bases and 1 base respectively, with 9 bases between them. The CDR3 DNA is TGTGCCAGCAGCCTGACAGAGAACACTGAAGCTTTCTTT. This translates into CASSLTENTEAFF.